The source of this T cell receptor beta chain is a study of control samples from healthy donors and cancer patients. The data were produced by immunoSEQ multiplex PCR, yet TCRdb's version contains in-frame clones alone and is incomplete. The table includes 55,000 to 90,000 clones, about 87% detected once. The receptor was isolated from a man in his fifties or sixties in good health. Input material: blood.

The CDR3 region is CASGLPRRTSGTQYF. Here the CDR3 DNA reads TGTGCTAGTGGTTTGCCACGAAGGACTAGCGGGACGCAGTATTTT. This sequence joins TRBV12-5 and TRBJ2-3; TRBD2 aligns across 11 bases. The V gene end was trimmed by 2 bases and the J gene end by 9 bases; junction bases not matched to a gene: 7. The CDR3 has 15 amino acids. CDR1 and CDR2 (germline): LGHNT, FRNRAP.